Shown below are 25 T cell receptor beta chains from a single sample sequenced in a study of a mutant IDH1 vaccine in newly diagnosed glioma. The assay was immunoSEQ multiplex PCR, and TCRdb's table has in-frame clones only and misses some. Among 50,000 or so clones listed, roughly 80% were seen once. Stated time point: baseline, week 1 (first vaccination visit). Treatment described: pre-vaccination baseline after standard-of-care therapy. This sample comprised PBMCs, obtained from a glioma patient treated with radiotherapy, temozolomide or both. Receptors originate from a man between 18 and 29 years old with glioma.

CDR3 DNA: TGCGCCAGCAGCCAACCCTCCGGGAGCGGAAATGAAAAACTGTTTTTT. Amino acid sequence: CASSQPSGSGNEKLFF. The chain couples TRBV4-3 to TRBJ1-4; D call uncertain. The CDR3 has 16 amino acids. The germline V gene has CDR1 LGHNA and CDR2 YSLEER. The V gene lost 2 bases and the J gene lost 5 bases, with 15 bases spanning the gap.

This chain joins TRBV7-8 and TRBJ1-1; TRBD1 agrees at 9 bases. Germline values: CDR1 SGHVS, CDR2 FQNEAQ. The CDR3 has 17 residues. With 0 bases clipped from V and 3 bases from J, the junction kept 8 bases outside the gene matches. CDR3 sequence (DNA): TGTGCCAGCAGCTTAGCGTGGGGACAGGGTTGGTACACTGAAGCTTTCTTT. It yields the protein CASSLAWGQGWYTEAFF.

This clone was recorded a few times. V gene TRBV27 combines with J gene TRBJ2-6; D gene uncertain. This CDR3 is built from 16 residues. With 6 bases removed from V and 2 bases from J, the gap between germline ends came to 14 bases. Germline V lookup: CDR1 MNHEY, CDR2 SMNVEV (reference sequence). In DNA form, the CDR3 reads TGTGCCAGCAGATTCCTTAGAAGTACTGGGGCCAACGTCCTGACTTTC. Protein product: CASRFLRSTGANVLTF. Together with reference TRBV27 and TRBJ2-6, the CDR3 gives the full variable domain: EAQVTQNPRYLITVTGKKLTVTCSQNMNHEYMSWYRQDPGLGLRQIYYSMNVEVTDKGDVPEGYKVSRKEKRNFPLILESPSPNQTSLYFCASRFLRSTGANVLTFGAGSRLTVL.

The V gene is TRBV29-1, the J gene TRBJ2-7, with D perhaps assigned TRBD1 or TRBD2 (6 bases each). The CDR3 has 14 amino acids. Germline V lookup: CDR1 SQVTM, CDR2 ANQGSEA. V was clipped by 3 bases and J by 3 bases, with 15 bases between them. The DNA of the CDR3 is TGCAGCGTTGAGGGGGGCCCGCTACACTACGAGCAGTACTTC. Its translation is CSVEGGPLHYEQYF.

This clone was seen more than once but under ten times. The chain uses TRBV6-1 and TRBJ1-5; the match to TRBD1 covers 9 bases. With 3 bases clipped from V and 1 base from J, the junction kept 16 bases outside the gene matches. The V gene's germline CDR1 is MNHNS and CDR2 SASEGT. The CDR3 length is 20 residues. As DNA, the CDR3 is TGTGCCAGCAGTGATAAACGGGACAGGGCCTTGGCGTGGAGCAATCAGCCCCAGCATTTT. Protein product: CASSDKRDRALAWSNQPQHF.

This clone was counted once. The chain employs TRBV19 and TRBJ1-2; D is unresolved. This CDR3 is 12 amino acids long. V was clipped by 1 base and J by 8 bases, with 8 bases between them. Germline assignment: CDR1 LNHDA and CDR2 SQIVND (reference sequence). The CDR3 coding sequence is TGTGCCAGTAGTATAGCAGGTAGAGGCTACACCTTC. Its protein is CASSIAGRGYTF.

The CDR3 sequence is CASSQETGWNYGYTF. In DNA, the CDR3 is TGCGCCAGCAGCCAAGAGACGGGGTGGAACTATGGCTACACCTTC. V gene TRBV4-3 combines with J gene TRBJ1-2; D is uncertain. This CDR3 has 15 amino acids. Deletions cut 0 bases from V and 2 bases from J, with 10 bases between. CDR1 is LGHNA, CDR2 YSLEER, per germline.

V usage is TRBV30 and J usage is TRBJ2-3; possibly TRBD1 or TRBD2 for D (5 bases each). Germline lookup yields CDR1 GTSNPN and CDR2 SVGIG (reference sequence). The CDR3 is 14 amino acids. V was pared by 4 bases and J by 0 bases, with 11 bases between. The CDR3 sequence: CAWNRGLSTDTQYF. The CDR3 DNA reads as TGTGCCTGGAACCGGGGCCTAAGCACAGATACGCAGTATTTT.

This chain joins TRBV30 and TRBJ2-4; a weak D match, TRBD2 (5 bases). The V gene lost 2 bases and the J gene lost 6 bases, with 11 bases spanning the gap. The germline V gene has CDR1 GTSNPN and CDR2 SVGIG (reference sequence). The CDR3 consists of 13 residues. As DNA, the CDR3 is TGTGCCTGGAGTTCGGGAAGGAGAAACATTCAGTACTTC. Translated, it gives CAWSSGRRNIQYF.

This CDR3 reads CASSYGQVNTEAFF. The CDR3 DNA follows: TGTGCCAGCAGTTACGGTCAGGTGAACACTGAAGCTTTCTTT. The chain recombines TRBV6-5 with TRBJ1-1; D gene unclear. Trimming pared 2 bases from V and 0 bases from J, leaving 7 bases between. CDR3 length: 14 residues. The germline gives CDR1 MNHEY, CDR2 SVGAGI.

This clone was observed once. The chain links TRBV5-1 to TRBJ2-1; TRBD1 matches at 10 bases. V lost 2 bases and J lost 7; bases outside the gene matches: 9. This CDR3 is built from 16 residues. The V gene's germline CDR1 is SGHRS and CDR2 YFSETQ. The CDR3 DNA follows: TGCGCCAGCAGCTTAACGGAGGGACAGGGGTTAAATGAGCAGTTCTTC. This translates into CASSLTEGQGLNEQFF. The whole variable domain, filled in from reference TRBV5-1 and TRBJ2-1, reads KAGVTQTPRYLIKTRGQQVTLSCSPISGHRSVSWYQQTPGQGLQFLFEYFSETQRNKGNFPGRFSGRQFSNSRSEMNVSTLELGDSALYLCASSLTEGQGLNEQFFGPGTRLTVL.

The V gene is TRBV9, the J gene TRBJ2-2, with TRBD1 matching over 9 bases. Per the germline V gene, CDR1 is SGDLS and CDR2 is YYNGEE. The CDR3 runs to 15 residues. The ends lost 4 bases at V and 3 bases at J; junction bases unmatched: 4. The CDR3 nucleotides are TGTGCCAGCAGCTCCGGGACAGGGCACACCGGGGAGCTGTTTTTT. Translation gives CASSSGTGHTGELFF.

This clone came up once. Distinct nucleotide sequences in the sample also encode this CDR3. This sequence joins TRBV6-5 and TRBJ2-3; D not resolved. The germline V and J ends were trimmed by 5 bases and 3 bases, with 12 bases remaining between them. CDR1 is MNHEY and CDR2 is SVGAGI in the germline V gene. The CDR3 runs to 14 residues. CDR3 sequence (DNA): TGTGCCAGCAGTCTGGGGTCAAGGACAGATACGCAGTATTTT. Translated: CASSLGSRTDTQYF.

A word on this clone: An end of the junction differs from the germline gene, which may be a read error. The chain carries TRBV5-1 and TRBJ1-2; D gene ambiguous. Germline-derived CDR1 and CDR2 are SGHRS and YFSETQ. This CDR3 is built from 14 residues. The CDR3: CASSPISRNEGYTF. The DNA of the CDR3 is TGCGCCAGCAGCCCGATCAGCCGCAACGAGGGCTATACCTTC.

The gene calls are TRBV9 and TRBJ2-2; D might be TRBD2 (6 bases). In germline, CDR1 is SGDLS, CDR2 YYNGEE. V lost 4 bases and J 4 bases, leaving 14 bases between the germline ends. The CDR3 has 15 amino acids. DNA of the CDR3: TGTGCCAGCAGCCCCGGAAGGCGGGGCACCGGGGAGCTGTTTTTT. Amino acids: CASSPGRRGTGELFF. The full variable domain, its missing parts supplied by reference TRBV9 and TRBJ2-2, is DSGVTQTPKHLITATGQRVTLRCSPRSGDLSVYWYQQSLDQGLQFLIQYYNGEERAKGNILERFSAQQFPDLHSELNLSSLELGDSALYFCASSPGRRGTGELFFGEGSRLTVL.

The chain uses TRBV6-5 and TRBJ2-7, with a tentative D call TRBD1 (6 bases). V lost 6 bases and J lost 3, with 18 bases in between. Germline values: CDR1 MNHEY, CDR2 SVGAGI. The CDR3 is 15 amino acids. This CDR3 reads CASRGAGVLGYEQYF. DNA of the CDR3: TGTGCCAGCAGGGGCGCAGGGGTCTTGGGCTACGAGCAGTACTTC.

This chain links TRBV5-4 with TRBJ2-7; 10 nucleotides match TRBD1. Germline CDR1 SGHNT, CDR2 YYREEE (reference sequence). V shed 2 bases, J shed 6 bases, and the junction held 8 bases outside the gene matches. The CDR3 consists of 15 residues. The CDR3 DNA follows: TGTGCCAGCAGCTTCCTCGGGACAGGGGATTCCGAGCAGTACTTC. Its protein is CASSFLGTGDSEQYF.

V is TRBV6-6 and J is TRBJ2-7; D is possibly TRBD1 (5 bases). The ends were cut back, 0 bases at V and 1 base at J, with 10 bases in the middle. The CDR3 is 15 residues long. Germline CDR1 and CDR2: MNHNY and SVGAGI (reference sequence). Here the CDR3 reads CASSYSWTSSYEQYF. The CDR3 DNA is TGTGCCAGCAGTTACTCGTGGACATCTTCCTACGAGCAGTACTTC.

This chain connects TRBV9 to TRBJ2-5; weak D call: TRBD2 (7 bases). Between the trimmed V and J ends, which lost 3 bases and 4 bases, there was a span of 19 bases. The germline V gene has CDR1 SGDLS and CDR2 YYNGEE. This CDR3 contains 16 residues. The CDR3 DNA reads TGTGCCAGCAGCGGGGGTTGGGGGGGCTTCGGAGAGACCCAGTACTTC. Translation gives CASSGGWGGFGETQYF.

This clone has only one observation. The V call is TRBV30, the J call TRBJ2-7, with a weak D call TRBD2 (5 bases). The CDR3 is 12 amino acids. Deletions cut 2 bases from V and 9 bases from J, with 14 bases between. CDR1 and CDR2 from the germline V gene are GTSNPN and SVGIG (reference sequence). CDR3 region: CAWSHTGFGQYF. In DNA, the CDR3 is TGTGCCTGGAGTCACACGGGGTTTGGGCAGTACTTC.

The chain joins TRBV9 to TRBJ2-2; 14 bases are a match to TRBD2. The CDR3 has 15 residues. The V gene end was trimmed by 6 bases and the J gene end by 7 bases; junction bases not matched to a gene: 5. Germline CDR1 is SGDLS and CDR2 is YYNGEE. The CDR3 bases are TGTGCCAGCATACCAGGACTAGCGGGGGGCGGGGAGCTGTTTTTT. This translates into CASIPGLAGGGELFF.

The CDR3 region has the DNA TGCGCCAGCAGCTTGGTGGGACTAGCGGGAGTTTGGGGCACCGGGGAGCTGTTTTTT. This gives the protein CASSLVGLAGVWGTGELFF. The chain is built from TRBV5-1 and TRBJ2-2; 14 positions match TRBD2. The CDR3 is 19 residues long. Germline CDR1 SGHRS, CDR2 YFSETQ. Trimming removed 0 bases from V and 4 bases from J; junction bases left unmatched: 8.

The chain carries TRBV19 and TRBJ1-5; D gene unclear. V shed 6 bases and J shed 7 bases, with 16 bases lying between them. CDR1 is LNHDA, CDR2 SQIVND, per germline (reference sequence). CDR3 size: 14 residues. CDR3 amino acids: CASRAVASGQPQHF. CDR3 coding DNA: TGTGCCAGTAGAGCGGTCGCTAGTGGCCAGCCCCAGCATTTT.

The chain recombines TRBV9 with TRBJ2-7; D gene uncertain. Germline V CDR1 and CDR2: SGDLS, YYNGEE. V lost 3 bases and J 0 bases, leaving 7 bases between the germline ends. The CDR3 totals 13 residues. The CDR3 DNA reads TGTGCCAGCAGCGCCGAGAGCTCCTACGAGCAGTACTTC. Amino acid sequence: CASSAESSYEQYF.

The V gene is TRBV5-6, the J gene TRBJ2-7; the match to TRBD2 covers 10 bases. The CDR3 runs to 17 residues. The V gene's germline CDR1 is SGHDT and CDR2 YYEEEE. V lost 0 bases and J lost 0; bases outside the gene matches: 6. The DNA of the CDR3 is TGTGCCAGCAGCTTGGGACTAGCGGGCTACAGCTCCTACGAGCAGTACTTC. Protein sequence: CASSLGLAGYSSYEQYF.